These T cell receptor beta chains were read from a single sample in a study of blood T cell repertoires in COVID-19. Here immunoSEQ multiplex PCR was the method, and the copy in TCRdb shows in-frame clones only, minus some. Here the sample spans some 180,000 clones, over 70% being singletons. Material: PBMCs or T cells enriched from blood (not recorded which). These receptors originate from a man in his 60s who had been exposed to COVID-19. Both conserved end residues are part of each CDR3. For some rows the clone size is stated as once, few or many, or as a class when expanded; others skip it.

V: TRBV18; size: NA; CDR3: CASSDNRRSNQPQHF
V: TRBV12-5; size: NA; CDR3: CASGPLLGAGGYEQYF
V: TRBV7-2; size: NA; CDR3: CASSLGLSSEQYF
V: TRBV6-1; size: NA; CDR3: CASRTIRGRDTEAFF
V: TRBV24-1; size: NA; CDR3: CATSEGDGNYGYTF
V: TRBV5-4; size: NA; CDR3: CAGQGGGLAGAGDTQYF
V: TRBV20-1; size: NA; CDR3: CSASRPGGWTQYF
V: TRBV18; size: NA; CDR3: CASSTIGVGNTIYF
V: TRBV24-1; size: NA; CDR3: CATSDFRNYGYTF
V: TRBV5-5; size: NA; CDR3: CASSRLRGLIGNTIYF
V: TRBV5-8; size: NA; CDR3: CASSIRQGNEKLFF
V: TRBV14; size: NA; CDR3: CASSQRRTSATDTQYF
V: TRBV19; size: NA; CDR3: CASTPGNQETQYF
V: TRBV20-1; size: few; CDR3: CSASRDLSTDTQYF
V: TRBV29-1; size: once; CDR3: CSVRAGTSGTGEQFF
V: TRBV6-2/TRBV6-3; size: few; CDR3: CASSYEPKWTGGMGNTEAFF
V: TRBV5-3; size: NA; CDR3: CARSLAAFF
V: TRBV27; size: few; CDR3: CASSPLLAGDRHEQYF
V: TRBV15; size: NA; CDR3: CATSKGRNNEQFF
V: TRBV12-2; size: NA; CDR3: CAIDKKGQMNEKLFF
V: TRBV19; size: NA; CDR3: CASLRAGTGRTEAFF
V: TRBV24-1; size: NA; CDR3: CATSTGTSGRITDTQYF
V: TRBV5-1; size: NA; CDR3: CASSLQGGTEAFF
V: TRBV18; size: NA; CDR3: CASSPSSGFHTQYF
V: TRBV4-2; size: few; CDR3: CASSQDSSASYEQYF
V: TRBV13; size: NA; CDR3: CASSPSRDRGRVIGNTIYF
V: TRBV7-9; size: few; CDR3: CASSGEVGLAFNEQFF
V: TRBV28; size: NA; CDR3: CASSFGAGDNYGYTF
V: TRBV6-5; size: NA; CDR3: CASMLGTGASYGYTF
V: TRBV19; size: few; CDR3: CASSPRGGTGHNYGYTF
V: TRBV20-1; size: NA; CDR3: CSAKSGEKLFF
V: TRBV30; size: NA; CDR3: CAWSAGQGYTF
V: TRBV12-3/TRBV12-4; size: NA; CDR3: CASSFGQGGYTF
V: TRBV5-4; size: NA; CDR3: CASSFGTGGVVGYTF
V: TRBV29-1; size: NA; CDR3: CSVGGQGRGNIQYF
V: TRBV6-5; size: NA; CDR3: CASSTRRGGVPEAFF
V: TRBV6-4; size: NA; CDR3: CASSKGDNTEAFF
V: TRBV5-6; size: few; CDR3: CASSLGLAGFGGELFF